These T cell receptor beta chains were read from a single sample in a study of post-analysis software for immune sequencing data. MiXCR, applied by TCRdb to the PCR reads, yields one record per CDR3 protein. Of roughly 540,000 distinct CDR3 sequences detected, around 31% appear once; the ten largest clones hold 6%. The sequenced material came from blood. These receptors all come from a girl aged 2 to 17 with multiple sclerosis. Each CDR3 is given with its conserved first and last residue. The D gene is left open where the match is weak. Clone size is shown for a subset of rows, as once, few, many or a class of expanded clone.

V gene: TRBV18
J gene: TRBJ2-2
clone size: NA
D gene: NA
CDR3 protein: CASSLETNTGELFF
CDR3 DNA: TGTGCCAGCTCACTAGAAACGAACACCGGGGAGCTGTTTTTT

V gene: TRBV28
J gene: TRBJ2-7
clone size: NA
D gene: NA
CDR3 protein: CASSLVGAEQYF
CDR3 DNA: TGTGCCAGCAGTTTAGTGGGAGCCGAGCAGTACTTC

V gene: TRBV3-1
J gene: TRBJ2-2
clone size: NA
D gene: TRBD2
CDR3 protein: CASSQGVAGATNTGELFF
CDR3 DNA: TGTGCCAGCAGCCAAGGGGTAGCGGGGGCCACGAACACCGGGGAGCTGTTTTTT

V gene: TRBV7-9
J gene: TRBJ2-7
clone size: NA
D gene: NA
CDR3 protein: CASSFLPGSYEQYF
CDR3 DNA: TGTGCCAGCAGCTTCCTCCCCGGCTCCTACGAGCAGTACTTC

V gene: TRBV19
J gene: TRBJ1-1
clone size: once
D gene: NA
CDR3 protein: CASSIQGTLSTEAFF
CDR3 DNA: TGTGCCAGTAGTATACAAGGGACCCTTTCCACTGAAGCTTTCTTT

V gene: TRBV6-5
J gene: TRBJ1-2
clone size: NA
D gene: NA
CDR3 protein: CASRYTTGVYGYTF
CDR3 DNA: TGTGCCAGCAGATACACGACAGGAGTCTATGGCTACACCTTC

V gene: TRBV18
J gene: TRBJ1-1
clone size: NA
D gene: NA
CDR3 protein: CASSPLSREAFF
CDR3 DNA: TGTGCCAGCTCACCTTTAAGCCGGGAAGCTTTCTTT

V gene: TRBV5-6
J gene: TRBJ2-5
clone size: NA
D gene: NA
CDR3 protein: CASSLGVPETQYF
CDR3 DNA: TGTGCCAGCAGCTTGGGGGTTCCGGAGACCCAGTACTTC

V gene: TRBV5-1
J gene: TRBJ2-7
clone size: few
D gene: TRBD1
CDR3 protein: CASRLGTAKSYEQYF
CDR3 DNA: TGCGCCAGCAGGCTTGGGACAGCTAAATCCTACGAGCAGTACTTC

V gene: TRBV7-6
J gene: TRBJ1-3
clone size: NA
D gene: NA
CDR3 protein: CASSLGMSSGNTIYF
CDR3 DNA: TGTGCCAGCAGCTTAGGTATGAGCTCTGGAAACACCATATATTTT

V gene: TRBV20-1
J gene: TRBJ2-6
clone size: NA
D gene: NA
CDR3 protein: CSARDDTGANVLTF
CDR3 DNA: TGCAGTGCTAGAGATGATACTGGGGCCAACGTCCTGACTTTC

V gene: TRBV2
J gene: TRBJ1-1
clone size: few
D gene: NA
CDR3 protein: CASSEIRTEAFF
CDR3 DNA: TGTGCCAGCAGTGAAATTAGGACTGAAGCTTTCTTT

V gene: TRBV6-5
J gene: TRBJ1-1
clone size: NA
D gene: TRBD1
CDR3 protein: CASSQLSGGADTEAFF
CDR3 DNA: TGTGCCAGCAGTCAACTCTCAGGGGGCGCAGACACTGAAGCTTTCTTT

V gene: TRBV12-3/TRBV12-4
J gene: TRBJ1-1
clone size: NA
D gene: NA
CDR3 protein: CASSLRRGAAFF
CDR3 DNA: TGTGCCAGCAGTTTGCGCAGAGGGGCGGCTTTCTTT

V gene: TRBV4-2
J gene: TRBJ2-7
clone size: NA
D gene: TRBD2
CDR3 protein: CASSPALRTSGGPKSYEQYF
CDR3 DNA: TGTGCCAGCAGCCCCGCCCTCCGGACTAGCGGGGGGCCGAAAAGCTACGAGCAGTACTTC

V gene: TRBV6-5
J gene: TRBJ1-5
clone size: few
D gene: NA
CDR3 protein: CASSRGSGQPQHF
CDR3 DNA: TGTGCCAGCAGCCGAGGATCCGGTCAGCCCCAGCATTTT

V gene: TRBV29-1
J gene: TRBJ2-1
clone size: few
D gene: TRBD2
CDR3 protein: CSGSSGGSYNEQFF
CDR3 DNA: TGCAGCGGTTCTAGCGGGGGCTCATACAATGAGCAGTTCTTC

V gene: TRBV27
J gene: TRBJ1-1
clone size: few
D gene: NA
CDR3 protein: CASRWLEEDTEAFF
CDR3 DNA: TGTGCCAGTCGGTGGCTCGAGGAAGACACTGAAGCTTTCTTT

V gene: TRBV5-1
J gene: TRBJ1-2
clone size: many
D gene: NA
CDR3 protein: CASSLAGNYGYTF
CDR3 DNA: TGTGCCAGCAGCTTAGCAGGGAACTATGGCTACACCTTC

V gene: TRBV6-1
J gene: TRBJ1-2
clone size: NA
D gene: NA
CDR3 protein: CASSEKIRGYGYTF
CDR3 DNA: TGTGCCAGCAGTGAGAAAATAAGGGGCTATGGCTACACCTTC

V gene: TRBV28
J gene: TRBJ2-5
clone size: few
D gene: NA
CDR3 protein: CASRSPGRETQYF
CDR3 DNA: TGTGCCAGCAGGTCCCCAGGGAGAGAGACCCAGTACTTC

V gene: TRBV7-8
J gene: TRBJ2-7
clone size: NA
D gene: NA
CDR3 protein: CASIRETEQYF
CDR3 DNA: TGTGCCAGCATCCGGGAGACCGAGCAGTACTTC

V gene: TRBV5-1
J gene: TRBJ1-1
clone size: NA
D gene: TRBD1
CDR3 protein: CASSKGDRGNTEAFF
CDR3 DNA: TGCGCCAGCAGCAAGGGGGACAGAGGGAACACTGAAGCTTTCTTT

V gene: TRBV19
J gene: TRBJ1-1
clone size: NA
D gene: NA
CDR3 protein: CASRLDPGTEAFF
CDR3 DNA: TGTGCCAGTCGACTGGACCCGGGGACTGAAGCTTTCTTT

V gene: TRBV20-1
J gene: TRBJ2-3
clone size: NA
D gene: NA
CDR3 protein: CSAHPSDTQYF
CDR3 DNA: TGCAGTGCCCACCCTTCAGATACGCAGTATTTT

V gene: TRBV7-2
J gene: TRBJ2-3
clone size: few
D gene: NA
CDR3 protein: CASSRQRSTDTQYF
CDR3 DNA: TGTGCCAGCAGCCGCCAGCGTAGCACAGATACGCAGTATTTT

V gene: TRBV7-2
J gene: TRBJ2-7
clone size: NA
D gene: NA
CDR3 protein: CASSLVGTQEGYEQYF
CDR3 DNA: TGTGCCAGCAGCTTAGTCGGGACCCAAGAAGGGTACGAGCAGTACTTC

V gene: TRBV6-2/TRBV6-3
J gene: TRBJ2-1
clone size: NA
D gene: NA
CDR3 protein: CASSYVGGAGEQFF
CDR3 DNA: TGTGCCAGCAGTTACGTAGGGGGGGCTGGGGAGCAGTTCTTC

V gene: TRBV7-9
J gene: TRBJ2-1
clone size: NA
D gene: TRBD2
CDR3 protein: CASSLSRGGRDNEQFF
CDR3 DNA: TGTGCCAGCAGTTTAAGCCGGGGCGGGAGGGACAATGAGCAGTTCTTC

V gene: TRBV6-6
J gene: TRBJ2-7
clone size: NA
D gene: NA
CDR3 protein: CASTTRRNLTPYEQYF
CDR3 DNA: TGTGCCAGCACCACAAGACGGAATCTAACACCCTACGAGCAGTACTTC

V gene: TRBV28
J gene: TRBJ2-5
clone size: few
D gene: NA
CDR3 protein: CASSFRGPRYQETQYF
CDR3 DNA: TGTGCCAGCAGTTTTCGCGGACCCCGGTACCAAGAGACCCAGTACTTC

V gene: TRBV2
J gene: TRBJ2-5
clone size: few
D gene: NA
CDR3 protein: CASSEARGLASQETQYF
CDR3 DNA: TGTGCCAGCAGTGAAGCTAGAGGGCTAGCGTCACAAGAGACCCAGTACTTC

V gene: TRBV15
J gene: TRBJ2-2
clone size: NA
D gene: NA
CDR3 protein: CATSRDPPNTGELFF
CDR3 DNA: TGTGCCACCAGCAGAGATCCACCGAACACCGGGGAGCTGTTTTTT

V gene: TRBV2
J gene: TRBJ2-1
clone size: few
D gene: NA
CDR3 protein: CASSPGFWGSDYNEQFF
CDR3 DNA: TGTGCCAGCAGCCCAGGGTTTTGGGGTTCCGACTACAATGAGCAGTTCTTC

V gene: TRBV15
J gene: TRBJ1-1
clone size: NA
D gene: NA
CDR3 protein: CATSRGFSGNVNDEAFF
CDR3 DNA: TGTGCCACCAGCAGGGGTTTTTCCGGGAACGTAAATGATGAAGCTTTCTTT

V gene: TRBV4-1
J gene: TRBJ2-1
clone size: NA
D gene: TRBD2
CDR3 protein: CASSLTSGAGDEQFF
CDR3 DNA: TGCGCCAGCAGCCTGACTAGCGGAGCGGGGGATGAGCAGTTCTTC

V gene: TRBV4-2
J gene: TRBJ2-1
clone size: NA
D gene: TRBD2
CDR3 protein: CASSRRLAGGGNEQFF
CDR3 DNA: TGTGCCAGCAGCAGAAGGCTAGCGGGGGGCGGCAATGAGCAGTTCTTC

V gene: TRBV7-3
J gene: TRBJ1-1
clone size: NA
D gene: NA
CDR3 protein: CASSSARSENTEAFF
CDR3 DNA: TGTGCCAGCAGCTCAGCCAGGTCCGAGAACACTGAAGCTTTCTTT

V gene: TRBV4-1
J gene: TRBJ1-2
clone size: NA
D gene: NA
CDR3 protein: CASSQTAGGYTF
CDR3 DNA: TGCGCCAGCAGCCAGACGGCGGGAGGCTACACCTTC